This TCR beta chain is drawn from a study of graft-versus-host responses after intestinal transplantation. Whole-study context: Recipients obtained multivisceral, liver-intestinal, or isolated intestinal transplants. Each patient got anti-thymocyte globulin induction, then tacrolimus and steroids for three to four years.

Notes on the study in general: Recipient-marrow GvH clones were detected, some having first appeared in ileum or blood. Circulating GvH clones peaking coincided with falling HvG clones soon after transplant.

Profiled with immunoSEQ multiplex PCR; TCRdb holds only in-frame clones, not every one. Here the sample spans approximately 71,000 clones, around 92% being singletons. There are 12 residues in the CDR3. On this clone: Its antigen is still unknown.

The V call is TRBV21-1, the J call TRBJ1-5; TRBD1, as called in the table, went unchecked against the DNA. TRBV21-1 is designated a pseudogene. The source is a human donor who received an intestinal transplant. This specimen was unstimulated CD8+ T cells sorted from spleen or lymph node cells, taken before intestinal transplant. CDR3 region: CATQTGDQPQHF. In nucleotides, the CDR3 is TGTGCCACACAGACAGGGGATCAGCCCCAGCATTTT.